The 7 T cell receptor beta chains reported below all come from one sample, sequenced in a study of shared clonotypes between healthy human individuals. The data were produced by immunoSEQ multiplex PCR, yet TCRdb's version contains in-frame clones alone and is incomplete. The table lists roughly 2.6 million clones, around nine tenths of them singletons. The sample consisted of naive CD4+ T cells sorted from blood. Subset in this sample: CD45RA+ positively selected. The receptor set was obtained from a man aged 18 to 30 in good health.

CDR3 region: CASSLVTGTRLERGYTF. The CDR3 nucleotides are TGTGCCAGCAGCTTAGTAACAGGGACGCGGCTAGAAAGGGGCTACACCTTC. The J gene is TRBJ1-2, the V gene TRBV7-2; possible D gene TRBD1, 6 bases. From germline, CDR1 is SGHTA and CDR2 FQGNSA. V dropped 1 base and J dropped 8 bases, with 23 bases sitting between them. There are 17 residues in the CDR3.

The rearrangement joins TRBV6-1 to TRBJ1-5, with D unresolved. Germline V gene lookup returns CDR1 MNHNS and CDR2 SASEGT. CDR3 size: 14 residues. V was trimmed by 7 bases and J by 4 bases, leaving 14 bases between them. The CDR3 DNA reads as TGTGCCAGCACGACGATGGCCCTAAATCAGCCCCAGCATTTT. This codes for CASTTMALNQPQHF.

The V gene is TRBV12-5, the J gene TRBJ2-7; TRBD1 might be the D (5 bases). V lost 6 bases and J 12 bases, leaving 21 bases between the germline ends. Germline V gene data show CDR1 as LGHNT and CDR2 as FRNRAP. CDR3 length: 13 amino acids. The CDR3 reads CASGYPWAPTAYF. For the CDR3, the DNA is TGTGCTAGTGGATACCCCTGGGCCCCGACAGCGTACTTC. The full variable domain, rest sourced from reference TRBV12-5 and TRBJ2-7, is DARVTQTPRHKVTEMGQEVTMRCQPILGHNTVFWYRQTMMQGLELLAYFRNRAPLDDSGMPKDRFSAEMPDATLATLKIQPSEPRDSAVYFCASGYPWAPTAYFGPGTRLTVT.

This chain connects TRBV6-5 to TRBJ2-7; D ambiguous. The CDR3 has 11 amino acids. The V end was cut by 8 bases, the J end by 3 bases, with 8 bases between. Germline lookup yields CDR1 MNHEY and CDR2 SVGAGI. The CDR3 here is CASGNSYEQYF. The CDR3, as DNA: TGTGCCAGCGGAAACAGCTACGAGCAGTACTTC.

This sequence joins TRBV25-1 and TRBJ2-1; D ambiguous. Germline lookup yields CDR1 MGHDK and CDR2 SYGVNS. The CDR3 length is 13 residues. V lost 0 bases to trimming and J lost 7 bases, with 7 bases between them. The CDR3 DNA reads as TGTGCCAGCAGTGAATATAACTGGAATGAGCAGTTCTTC. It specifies CASSEYNWNEQFF. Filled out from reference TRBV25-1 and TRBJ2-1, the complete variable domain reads EADIYQTPRYLVIGTGKKITLECSQTMGHDKMYWYQQDPGMELHLIHYSYGVNSTEKGDLSSESTVSRIRTEHFPLTLESARPSHTSQYLCASSEYNWNEQFFGPGTRLTVL.

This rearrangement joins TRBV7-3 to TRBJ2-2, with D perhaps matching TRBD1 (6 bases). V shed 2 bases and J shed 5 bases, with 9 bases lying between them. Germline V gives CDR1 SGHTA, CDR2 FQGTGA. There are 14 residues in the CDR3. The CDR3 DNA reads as TGTGCCAGCAGCTTATCAGGGGTTACCGGGGAGCTGTTTTTT. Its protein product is CASSLSGVTGELFF.

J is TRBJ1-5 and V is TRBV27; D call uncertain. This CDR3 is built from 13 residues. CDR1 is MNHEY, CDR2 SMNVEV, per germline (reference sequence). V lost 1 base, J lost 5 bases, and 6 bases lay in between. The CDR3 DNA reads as TGTGCCAGCAGTTTATTATTCGATCAGCCCCAGCATTTT. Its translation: CASSLLFDQPQHF.